The sequence of this TCR beta chain was determined in a study of blood T cell repertoires in COVID-19. Looking at the study overall: There were acute and convalescent COVID-19 samples, and they came from the United States, Italy and Spain.

The method was immunoSEQ multiplex PCR; TCRdb's version includes in-frame clones alone and lacks a portion of them. In the table there are 50,000 to 70,000 clones, about 80% of which are singletons. Germline CDR1 is MNHEY and CDR2 is SMNVEV (reference sequence). Trimming cost V 4 bases and J 1 base, with 11 bases left between them. The CDR3 is 15 amino acids. The chain links TRBV27 to TRBJ1-5; weak D call: TRBD1 (5 bases). This sequence was found in an elderly man with COVID-19, enrolled during active disease. Input material: peripheral blood. CDR3 protein: CASSSRTPSNQPQHF. The CDR3 region has the DNA TGTGCCAGCAGTTCCCGGACACCCAGCAATCAGCCCCAGCATTTT.